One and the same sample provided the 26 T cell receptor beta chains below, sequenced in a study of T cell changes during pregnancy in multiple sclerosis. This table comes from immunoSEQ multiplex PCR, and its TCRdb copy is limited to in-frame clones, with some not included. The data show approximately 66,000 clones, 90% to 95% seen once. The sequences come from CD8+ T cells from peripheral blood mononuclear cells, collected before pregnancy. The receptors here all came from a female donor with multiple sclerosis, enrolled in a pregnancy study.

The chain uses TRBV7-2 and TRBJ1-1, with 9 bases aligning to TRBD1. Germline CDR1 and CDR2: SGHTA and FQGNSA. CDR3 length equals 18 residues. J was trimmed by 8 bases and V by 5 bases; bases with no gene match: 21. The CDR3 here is CASSVYRDRVGELPEAFF. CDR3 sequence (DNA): TGTGCCAGCAGCGTGTACCGGGACAGGGTGGGCGAGCTACCGGAAGCTTTCTTT.

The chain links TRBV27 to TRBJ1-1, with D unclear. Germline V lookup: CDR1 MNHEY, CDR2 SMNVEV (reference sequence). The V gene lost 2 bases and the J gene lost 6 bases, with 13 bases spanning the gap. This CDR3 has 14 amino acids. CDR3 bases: TGTGCCAGCAGTTTAGACGCGGGAGGGCCTGAAGCTTTCTTT. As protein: CASSLDAGGPEAFF.

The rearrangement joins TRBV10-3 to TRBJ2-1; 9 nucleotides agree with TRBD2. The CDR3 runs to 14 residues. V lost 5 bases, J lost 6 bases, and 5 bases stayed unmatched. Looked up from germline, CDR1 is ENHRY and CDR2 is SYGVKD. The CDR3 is CAISSAGGGNEQFF. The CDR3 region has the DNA TGTGCCATCAGTTCAGCGGGGGGCGGCAATGAGCAGTTCTTC.

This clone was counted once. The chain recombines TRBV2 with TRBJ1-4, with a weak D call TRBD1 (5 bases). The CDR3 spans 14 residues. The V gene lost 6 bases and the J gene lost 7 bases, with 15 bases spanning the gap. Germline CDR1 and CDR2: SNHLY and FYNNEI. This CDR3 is CASRRDGGIEKLFF. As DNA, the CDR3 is TGTGCCAGCAGGCGGGACGGCGGGATTGAAAAACTGTTTTTT.

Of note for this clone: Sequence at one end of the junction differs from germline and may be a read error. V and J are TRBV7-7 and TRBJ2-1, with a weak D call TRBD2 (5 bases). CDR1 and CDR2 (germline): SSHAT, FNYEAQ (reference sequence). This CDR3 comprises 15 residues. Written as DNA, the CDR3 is TGTGCTAGCAGCTTAGGGTTGGGGAGCGCCAATGAGCAGTTCTTC. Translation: CASSLGLGSANEQFF.

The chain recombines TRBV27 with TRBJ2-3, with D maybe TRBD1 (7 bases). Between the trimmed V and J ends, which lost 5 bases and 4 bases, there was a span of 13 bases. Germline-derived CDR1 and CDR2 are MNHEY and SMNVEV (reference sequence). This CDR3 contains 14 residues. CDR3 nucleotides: TGTGCCAGCAGTCGGGGGACAGTTCCAGATACGCAGTATTTT. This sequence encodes CASSRGTVPDTQYF.

CDR3 loop: CASSEIERGQETQYF. The CDR3 DNA sequence: TGCGCCAGCAGTGAGATCGAGCGGGGGCAAGAGACCCAGTACTTC. V usage is TRBV10-2 and J usage is TRBJ2-5; 8 bases are a match to TRBD2. The germline gives CDR1 WSHSY, CDR2 SAAADI. The CDR3 is made up of 15 amino acids. V was clipped by 2 bases and J by 2 bases; unmatched bases: 4.

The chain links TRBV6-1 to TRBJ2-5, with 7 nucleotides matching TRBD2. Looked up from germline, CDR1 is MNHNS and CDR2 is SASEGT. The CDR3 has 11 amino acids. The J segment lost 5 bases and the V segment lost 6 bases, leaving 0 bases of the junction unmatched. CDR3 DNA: TGTGCCAGCAGGGGGGGGGAGACCCAGTACTTC. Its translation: CASRGGETQYF.

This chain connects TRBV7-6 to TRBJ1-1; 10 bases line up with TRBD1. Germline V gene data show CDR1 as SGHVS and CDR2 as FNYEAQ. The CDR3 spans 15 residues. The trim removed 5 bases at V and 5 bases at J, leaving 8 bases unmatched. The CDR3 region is CASSKDRGPGTEAFF. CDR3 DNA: TGTGCCAGCAGCAAAGACAGGGGGCCGGGAACTGAAGCTTTCTTT.

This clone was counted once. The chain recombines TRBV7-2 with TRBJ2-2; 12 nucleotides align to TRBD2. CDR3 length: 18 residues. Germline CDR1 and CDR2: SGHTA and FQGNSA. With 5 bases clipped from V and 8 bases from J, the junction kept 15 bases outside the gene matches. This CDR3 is CASSHELAGGPWSGELFF. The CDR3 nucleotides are TGTGCCAGCAGCCACGAACTAGCGGGGGGCCCATGGTCGGGGGAGCTGTTTTTT.

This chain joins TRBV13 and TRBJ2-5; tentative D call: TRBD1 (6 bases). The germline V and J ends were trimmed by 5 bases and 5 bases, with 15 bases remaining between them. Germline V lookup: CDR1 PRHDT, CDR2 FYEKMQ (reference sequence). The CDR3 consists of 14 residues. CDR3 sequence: CASSLRGNWETQYF. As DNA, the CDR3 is TGTGCCAGCAGCCTCAGGGGTAACTGGGAGACCCAGTACTTC.

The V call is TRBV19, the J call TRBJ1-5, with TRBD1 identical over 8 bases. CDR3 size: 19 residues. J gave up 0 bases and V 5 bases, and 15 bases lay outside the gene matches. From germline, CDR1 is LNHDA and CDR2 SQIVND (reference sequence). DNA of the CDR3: TGTGCCAGTAGTCTACGGACAGGGCAGAGCGGGTATAGCAATCAGCCCCAGCATTTT. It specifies CASSLRTGQSGYSNQPQHF. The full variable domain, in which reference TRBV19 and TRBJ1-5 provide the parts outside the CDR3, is DGGITQSPKYLFRKEGQNVTLSCEQNLNHDAMYWYRQDPGQGLRLIYYSQIVNDFQKGDIAEGYSVSREKKESFPLTVTSAQKNPTAFYLCASSLRTGQSGYSNQPQHFGDGTRLSIL.

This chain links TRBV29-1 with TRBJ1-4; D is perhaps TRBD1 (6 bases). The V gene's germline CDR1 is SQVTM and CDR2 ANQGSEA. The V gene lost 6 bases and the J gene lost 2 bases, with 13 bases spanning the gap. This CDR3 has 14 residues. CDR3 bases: TGCAGCGTCTCACAGGGTAGCACTAATGAAAAACTGTTTTTT. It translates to CSVSQGSTNEKLFF. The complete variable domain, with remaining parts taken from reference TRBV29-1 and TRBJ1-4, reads SAVISQKPSRDICQRGTSLTIQCQVDSQVTMMFWYRQQPGQSLTLIATANQGSEATYESGFVIDKFPISRPNLTFSTLTVSNMSPEDSSIYLCSVSQGSTNEKLFFGSGTQLSVL.

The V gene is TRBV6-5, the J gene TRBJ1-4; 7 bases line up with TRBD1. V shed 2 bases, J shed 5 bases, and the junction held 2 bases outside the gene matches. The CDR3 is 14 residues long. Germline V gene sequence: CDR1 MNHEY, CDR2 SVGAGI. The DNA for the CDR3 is TGTGCCAGCAGTTACGGGACAGTGAATGAAAAACTGTTTTTT. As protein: CASSYGTVNEKLFF.

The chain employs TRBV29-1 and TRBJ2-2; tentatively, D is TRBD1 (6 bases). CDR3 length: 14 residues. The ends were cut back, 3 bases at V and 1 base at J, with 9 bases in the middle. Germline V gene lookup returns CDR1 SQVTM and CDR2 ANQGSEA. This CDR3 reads CSVEGTQNTGELFF. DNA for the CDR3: TGCAGCGTTGAGGGGACACAGAACACCGGGGAGCTGTTTTTT.

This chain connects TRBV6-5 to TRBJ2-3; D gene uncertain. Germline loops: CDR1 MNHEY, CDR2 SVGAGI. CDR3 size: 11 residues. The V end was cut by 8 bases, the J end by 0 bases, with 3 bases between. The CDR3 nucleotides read TGTGCCAGCCGGAGCACAGATACGCAGTATTTT. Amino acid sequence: CASRSTDTQYF.

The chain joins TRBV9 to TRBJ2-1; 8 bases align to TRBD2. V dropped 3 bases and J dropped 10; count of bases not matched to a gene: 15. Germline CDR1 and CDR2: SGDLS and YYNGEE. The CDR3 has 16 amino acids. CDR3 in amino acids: CASSAGGGGPSREQFF. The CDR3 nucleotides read TGTGCCAGCAGCGCCGGAGGCGGGGGGCCTTCTAGGGAGCAGTTCTTC.

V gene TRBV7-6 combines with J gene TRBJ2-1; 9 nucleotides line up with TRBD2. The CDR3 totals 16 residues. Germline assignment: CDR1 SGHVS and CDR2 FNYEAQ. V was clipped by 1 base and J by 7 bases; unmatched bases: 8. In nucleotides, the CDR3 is TGTGCCAGCAGCTTAGTACGGCCGGGACTAGCAAATGAGCAGTTCTTC. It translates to CASSLVRPGLANEQFF.

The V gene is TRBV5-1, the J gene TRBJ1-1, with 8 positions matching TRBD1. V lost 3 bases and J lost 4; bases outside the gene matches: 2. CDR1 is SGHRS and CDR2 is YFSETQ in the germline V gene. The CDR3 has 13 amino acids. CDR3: CASSSDRGTEAFF. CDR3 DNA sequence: TGCGCCAGCAGCTCCGACAGGGGCACTGAAGCTTTCTTT. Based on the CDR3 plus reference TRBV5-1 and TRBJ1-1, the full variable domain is KAGVTQTPRYLIKTRGQQVTLSCSPISGHRSVSWYQQTPGQGLQFLFEYFSETQRNKGNFPGRFSGRQFSNSRSEMNVSTLELGDSALYLCASSSDRGTEAFFGQGTRLTVV.

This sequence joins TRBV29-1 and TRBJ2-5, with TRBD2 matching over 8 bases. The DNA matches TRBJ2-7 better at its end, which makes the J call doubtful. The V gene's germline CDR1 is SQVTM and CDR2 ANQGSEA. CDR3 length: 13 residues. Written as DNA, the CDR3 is TGCAGCGCGGAGCTAGCGGGCTCCTACGAGCAGTACTTC. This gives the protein CSAELAGSYEQYF.

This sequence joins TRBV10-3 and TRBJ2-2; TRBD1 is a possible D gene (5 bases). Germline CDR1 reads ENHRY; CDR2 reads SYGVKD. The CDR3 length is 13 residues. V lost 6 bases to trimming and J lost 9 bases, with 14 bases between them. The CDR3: CAIRQEDSRELFF. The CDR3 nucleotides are TGTGCCATCAGACAAGAAGACAGCCGGGAGCTGTTTTTT.

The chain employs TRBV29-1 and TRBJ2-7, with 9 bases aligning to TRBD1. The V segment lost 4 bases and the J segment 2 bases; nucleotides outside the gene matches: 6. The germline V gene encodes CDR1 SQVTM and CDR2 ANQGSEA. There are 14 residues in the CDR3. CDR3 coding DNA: TGCAGCGTTGGAGGGACAGGGTCCCCCTACGAGCAGTACTTC. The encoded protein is CSVGGTGSPYEQYF.

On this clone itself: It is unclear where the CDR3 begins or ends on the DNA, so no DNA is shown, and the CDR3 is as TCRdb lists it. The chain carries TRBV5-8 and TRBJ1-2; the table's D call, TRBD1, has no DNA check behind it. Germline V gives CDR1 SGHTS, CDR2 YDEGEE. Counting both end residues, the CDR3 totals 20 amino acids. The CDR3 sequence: CASSLAGLNYGYTFVDGYTF.

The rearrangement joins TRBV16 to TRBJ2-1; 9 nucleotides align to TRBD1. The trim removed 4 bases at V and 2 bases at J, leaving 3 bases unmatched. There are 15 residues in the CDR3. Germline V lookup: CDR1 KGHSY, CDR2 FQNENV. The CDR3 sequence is CASSLRQGAYNEQFF. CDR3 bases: TGTGCCAGCAGCCTACGACAGGGGGCCTACAATGAGCAGTTCTTC.

As DNA, the CDR3 is TGTGCCAGCAGTATCGGGTCCGGCTACAATGAGCAGTTCTTC. Translated: CASSIGSGYNEQFF. The chain carries TRBV27 and TRBJ2-1; D unclear. The V end was cut by 5 bases, the J end by 3 bases, with 11 bases between. Germline V gives CDR1 MNHEY, CDR2 SMNVEV (reference sequence). The CDR3 covers 14 residues.

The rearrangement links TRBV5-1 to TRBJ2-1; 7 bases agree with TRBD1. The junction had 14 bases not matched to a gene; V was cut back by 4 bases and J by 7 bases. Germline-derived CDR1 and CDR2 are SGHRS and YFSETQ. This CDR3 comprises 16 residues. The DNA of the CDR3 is TGCGCCAGCAGCAACTTCCGGGACAGCCCCTCTAATGAGCAGTTCTTC. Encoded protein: CASSNFRDSPSNEQFF.